Below are 7 T cell receptor beta chains sequenced from a single sample in a study of cytomegalovirus exposure and HLA in healthy donors. With 60 Vbeta and 13 Jbeta primers, the PCR was carried out. Data came from immunoSEQ multiplex PCR; TCRdb stores just in-frame clones and leaves some out. The top ten hold 2% to 3% of the sample, which has 110,000 or so clones, 60% to 85% seen once. Sequences were obtained from PBMCs. The receptor source for this set is a female donor in good health and CMV-seronegative.

The V and J genes are TRBV15 and TRBJ2-5; D perhaps matches TRBD1 (5 bases). The J call is uncertain, as TRBJ2-7 better fits the DNA end. The CDR3 contains 16 residues. Per the germline V gene, CDR1 is LNHNV and CDR2 is YYDKDF (reference sequence). CDR3 bases: TGTGCCACCAGCAGAGATAAATCCGGACAAGTCTACGAGCAGTACTTC. It is translated as CATSRDKSGQVYEQYF.

This clone was found once. The chain employs TRBV15 and TRBJ1-4; D remains unclear. Germline loops: CDR1 LNHNV, CDR2 YYDKDF (reference sequence). The CDR3 has 16 amino acids. The V end was cut by 2 bases, the J end by 7 bases, with 17 bases between. The CDR3 region is CATSRPQRERGEKLFF. Written as DNA, the CDR3 is TGTGCCACCAGCAGACCTCAGCGAGAGAGAGGTGAAAAACTGTTTTTT.

The V call is TRBV14, the J call TRBJ1-6; D possibly corresponds to TRBD1 (5 bases). The CDR3 runs 14 residues. V gave up 6 bases and J gave up 5 bases, with 11 bases separating them. Germline CDR1 and CDR2: SGHDN and FVKESK. CDR3 sequence: CASRRAGDNSPLHF. The CDR3 DNA follows: TGTGCCAGCAGGAGGGCGGGGGATAATTCACCCCTCCACTTT.

CDR3 in DNA: TGTGCCAGCAGCTCGGGACTAGCGGGGGGGGAATACACAGATACGCAGTATTTT. It specifies CASSSGLAGGEYTDTQYF. This chain joins TRBV7-2 and TRBJ2-3; 16 bases match TRBD2. The V gene's germline CDR1 is SGHTA and CDR2 FQGNSA. V lost 4 bases to trimming and J lost 2 bases; unmatched junction nucleotides: 6. The CDR3 runs 18 residues.

This chain uses TRBV4-1 with TRBJ2-2; D might be TRBD1 (5 bases). This CDR3 contains 18 residues. Germline V gene sequence: CDR1 MGHRA, CDR2 YSYEKL. V lost 2 bases, J lost 5 bases, and 21 bases lay in between. The CDR3 bases are TGCGCCAGCAGCCAAATTTTAACGCGTAGGGGTGATACCGGGGAGCTGTTTTTT. It encodes CASSQILTRRGDTGELFF.

The gene calls are TRBV7-3 and TRBJ2-1; a possible D gene is TRBD2 (7 bases). Germline V gives CDR1 SGHTA, CDR2 FQGTGA. Trimming cost V 5 bases and J 9 bases, with 14 bases left between them. This CDR3 spans 13 amino acids. Here the CDR3 DNA reads TGTGCCAGCAGCCAACAGGGAGGGAGTGAGCAGTTCTTC. Its translation: CASSQQGGSEQFF.

This clone came up a few times. The chain joins TRBV25-1 to TRBJ1-1; D might be TRBD1 (5 bases). V lost 2 bases to trimming and J lost 1 base, with 8 bases between them. This CDR3 has 14 residues. Germline V gene lookup returns CDR1 MGHDK and CDR2 SYGVNS. CDR3 sequence: CASSEGGRNTEAFF. For the CDR3, the DNA is TGTGCCAGCAGTGAAGGGGGGAGGAACACTGAAGCTTTCTTT.